The rows below give T cell receptor beta chains drawn from one sample of a study of Tregs in tolerant kidney transplant recipients. Sequenced by immunoSEQ multiplex PCR; TCRdb stores in-frame clones only, minus some. The sample contains roughly 16,000 clones, just under 80% of which appear only once. Here the sequenced sample was Tregs from blood, taken before the transplant. The receptors stem from a human donor who received a combined kidney and bone marrow transplant. The CDR3 runs from the conserved cysteine through the conserved F or W. D genes are given only for firm matches. Clone size is shown for a subset of rows, as once, few, many or a class of expanded clone.

v_gene,abundance,j_gene,d_gene,CDR3nt,CDR3aa
TRBV30,NA,TRBJ2-3,TRBD1,TGTGCCTGGAGAAGGGGGCGTCGCGGCACAGATACGCAGTATTTT,CAWRRGRRGTDTQYF
TRBV6-5,few,TRBJ1-1,NA,TGTGCCAGCAGGGGGGCATCTAACACTGAAGCTTTCTTT,CASRGASNTEAFF
TRBV7-2,NA,TRBJ1-2,NA,TGTGCCAGCAGCTTTTTAGGAGGGTTCACCGGGACGGGGAGCTATGGCTACACCTTC,CASSFLGGFTGTGSYGYTF
TRBV10-3,NA,TRBJ2-7,NA,TGTGCCATCAACGAAGGGGTGGCCTACGAGCAGTACTTC,CAINEGVAYEQYF
TRBV19,NA,TRBJ1-1,NA,TGTGCCAGTAGTGTAACAGGGCACACTGAAGCTTTCTTT,CASSVTGHTEAFF
TRBV27,NA,TRBJ2-2,NA,TGTGCCAGCAAGAAGCAGAACACCGGGGAGCTGTTTTTT,CASKKQNTGELFF
TRBV29-1,NA,TRBJ1-2,TRBD1,TGCACCATTATTCCAGGGGGAGGCTACACCTTC,CTIIPGGGYTF
TRBV2,NA,TRBJ2-1,TRBD2,TGTGCCAGCAGGGGGACTAGCGGGAGTACCTACAATGAGCAGTTCTTC,CASRGTSGSTYNEQFF
TRBV18,NA,TRBJ1-1,NA,TGTGCCAGCTCACTTCCGATGACCCCGGGGACTGAAGCTTTCTTT,CASSLPMTPGTEAFF
TRBV19,once,TRBJ1-5,NA,TGTGCCAGTAGGCCGAGGGAAACCAATCAGCCCCAGCATTTT,CASRPRETNQPQHF
TRBV6-4,NA,TRBJ2-1,TRBD2,TGTGCCAGCAGCCTACTAGCGGGGGAGACGGGGGAGCAGTTCTTC,CASSLLAGETGEQFF
TRBV6-1,NA,TRBJ1-5,TRBD1,TGTGCCAGCAGTGGGACAGGGGCGAGGCCCCAGCATTTT,CASSGTGARPQHF
TRBV5-1,once,TRBJ2-1,NA,TGCGCCAGCAGCTCCGGGACATACAATGAGCAGTTCTTC,CASSSGTYNEQFF
TRBV19,NA,TRBJ1-6,TRBD1,TGTGCCAGTAACACCAGGGGGAATTCACCCCTCCACTTT,CASNTRGNSPLHF
TRBV7-9,NA,TRBJ1-1,NA,TGTGCCAGCAGGTTAATAATCGAAGGCGGGGAAGCTTTCTTT,CASRLIIEGGEAFF
TRBV9,NA,TRBJ2-2,TRBD2,TGTGCCAGCAGCGTTACCACTAGCGGGGCGAACACCGGGGAGCTGTTTTTT,CASSVTTSGANTGELFF